The 25 T cell receptor beta chains below were found in one sample sequenced in a study of T cell responses to AZD1222 COVID-19 vaccine. Only in-frame clones appear in the TCRdb table, and some are missing; sequencing was by immunoSEQ multiplex PCR. The sample holds nearly 110,000 clones, about 90% seen once. The sample here was peripheral blood, taken 28 days after the second AZD1222 dose. Receptor source: an adult who received the AZD1222 COVID-19 vaccine.

The J gene is TRBJ2-7, the V gene TRBV6-1; 7 bases align to TRBD2. The CDR3 is 12 residues long. Germline V CDR1 and CDR2: MNHNS, SASEGT. V lost 5 bases, J lost 7 bases, and 5 bases stayed unmatched. CDR3 DNA sequence: TGTGCCAGCAGTTATACGGGGGGTGAGCAGTACTTC. Amino acid sequence: CASSYTGGEQYF.

This clone was recorded a few times. This chain connects TRBV7-8 to TRBJ2-7; 7 bases are shared with TRBD1. The germline gives CDR1 SGHVS, CDR2 FQNEAQ. This CDR3 region has 14 residues. The V and J ends lost 3 bases and 2 bases, in that order; junction bases with no gene match: 4. CDR3 nucleotide sequence: TGTGCCAGCAGCTTGGCCGGGACAGCCTACGAGCAGTACTTC. Translating it yields CASSLAGTAYEQYF.

The chain combines TRBV7-9 with TRBJ1-6; 10 bases are a match to TRBD1. The CDR3 has 15 residues. Per the germline V gene, CDR1 is SEHNR and CDR2 is FQNEAQ (reference sequence). V lost 5 bases, J lost 10 bases, and 8 bases stayed unmatched. The CDR3 is CASSIVGTGDSPLHF. The DNA for the CDR3 is TGTGCCAGCAGCATTGTTGGGACAGGGGACTCACCCCTCCACTTT. Variable domain in full (rest from reference TRBV7-9 and TRBJ1-6): DTGVSQNPRHKITKRGQNVTFRCDPISEHNRLYWYRQTLGQGPEFLTYFQNEAQLEKSRLLSDRFSAERPKGSFSTLEIQRTEQGDSAMYLCASSIVGTGDSPLHFGNGTRLTVT.

The chain couples TRBV10-3 to TRBJ2-5; the match to TRBD2 covers 11 bases. CDR3 length: 16 amino acids. Germline values: CDR1 ENHRY, CDR2 SYGVKD. V lost 3 bases and J lost 5; bases outside the gene matches: 8. The CDR3 protein is CAISDGSGGAYETQYF. The DNA of the CDR3 is TGTGCCATCAGTGACGGTAGCGGGGGGGCCTATGAGACCCAGTACTTC.

CDR3 residues: CASSLDRDNYGYTF. DNA of the CDR3: TGTGCCAGCAGCCTAGACAGGGACAACTATGGCTACACCTTC. The chain has TRBV7-9 and TRBJ1-2, with TRBD1 matching over 7 bases. This CDR3 is 14 amino acids long. Germline trimming cut 5 bases from V and 2 bases from J; bases unmatched to any gene: 5. The germline V gene encodes CDR1 SEHNR and CDR2 FQNEAQ (reference sequence).

The chain links TRBV11-2 to TRBJ2-7; a weak D match, TRBD1 (5 bases). Germline CDR1 reads SGHAT; CDR2 reads FQNNGV. The V end lost 1 base, the J end lost 1 base, and 11 bases lay between the germline ends. This CDR3 is 15 amino acids long. CDR3 in DNA: TGTGCCAGCAGCTTAGCCCCCCAGGGTTCCTACGAGCAGTACTTC. Translation gives CASSLAPQGSYEQYF.

This clone was detected once. The rearrangement joins TRBV7-6 to TRBJ2-7; a weak D match, TRBD1 (5 bases). This CDR3 is 13 amino acids long. Germline V lookup: CDR1 SGHVS, CDR2 FNYEAQ. The V end was cut by 5 bases, the J end by 6 bases, with 14 bases between. The CDR3 spells CASSPWEGAEQYF. The CDR3, as DNA: TGTGCCAGCAGCCCCTGGGAAGGGGCCGAGCAGTACTTC.

V gene TRBV10-2 combines with J gene TRBJ1-3; D is unclear. CDR3 length: 15 amino acids. Germline CDR1 reads WSHSY; CDR2 reads SAAADI. The V end lost 7 bases, the J end lost 0 bases, and 13 bases lay between the germline ends. The CDR3 loop is CASTERALSGNTIYF. The CDR3 region has the DNA TGCGCCAGCACCGAAAGGGCACTCTCTGGAAACACCATATATTTT.

By sample fraction, this clone is medium-sized (0.01 to 0.1%). V gene TRBV19 combines with J gene TRBJ1-1; D not resolved. Germline V gives CDR1 LNHDA, CDR2 SQIVND (reference sequence). The V gene lost 5 bases and the J gene lost 2 bases, with 9 bases spanning the gap. The CDR3 sequence is 13 residues long. The CDR3 is CASSSGRNTEAFF. In DNA, the CDR3 is TGTGCCAGTAGTTCCGGGAGAAACACTGAAGCTTTCTTT.

J is TRBJ2-1 and V is TRBV14; 13 bases line up with TRBD2. Losses at the gene ends were 4 bases for V and 4 bases for J; bases not matched to a gene: 4. CDR3 length: 16 amino acids. Germline V gene sequence: CDR1 SGHDN, CDR2 FVKESK. The CDR3 reads CASSRLAGGSYNEQFF. CDR3 DNA: TGTGCCAGCAGCCGACTAGCGGGAGGTTCGTACAATGAGCAGTTCTTC.

The V and J genes are TRBV6-4 and TRBJ2-3, with TRBD1 identical over 8 bases. With 0 bases clipped from V and 4 bases from J, the junction kept 3 bases outside the gene matches. The CDR3 covers 15 residues. Germline CDR1 reads MRHNA; CDR2 reads SNTAGT. The CDR3 bases are TGTGCCAGCAGTGACTCAGGACAGGGCTCAGATACGCAGTATTTT. Encoded protein: CASSDSGQGSDTQYF.

This sequence joins TRBV5-1 and TRBJ2-3, with D possibly TRBD1 on 6 matching bases. CDR3 length equals 14 residues. V was pared by 2 bases and J by 3 bases, with 10 bases between. Germline CDR1 and CDR2: SGHRS and YFSETQ. The CDR3 coding sequence is TGCGCCAGCAGCTTTGACAGGCTTACAGATACGCAGTATTTT. It yields the protein CASSFDRLTDTQYF.

The V call is TRBV5-1, the J call TRBJ1-2, with D maybe TRBD1 (5 bases). The germline V gene has CDR1 SGHRS and CDR2 YFSETQ. V dropped 4 bases and J dropped 4 bases, with 8 bases sitting between them. The CDR3 is 12 amino acids. CDR3 DNA sequence: TGCGCCAGCAGCACCGGGACCTATGGCTACACCTTC. Translating gives CASSTGTYGYTF.

In the case of this clone: The junction differs from germline at one of its ends, possibly a read error. The chain carries TRBV7-2 and TRBJ1-1; D unresolved. This CDR3 contains 14 residues. Per germline, CDR1 SGHTA and CDR2 FQGNSA. The CDR3 region is CVSSVELLNTEAFF. DNA for the CDR3: TGTGTCAGCAGCGTAGAGCTTCTGAACACTGAAGCTTTCTTT.

This chain joins TRBV7-9 and TRBJ2-5; TRBD2 matches at 10 bases. The CDR3 consists of 15 residues. CDR1 and CDR2 (germline): SEHNR, FQNEAQ (reference sequence). V lost 1 base and J lost 5; bases outside the gene matches: 4. CDR3 sequence (DNA): TGTGCCAGCAGCTTAGTTTCTAGCGGGAGCGAGACCCAGTACTTC. Translating it yields CASSLVSSGSETQYF.

This sequence joins TRBV5-1 and TRBJ1-2; no firm D call. V dropped 0 bases and J dropped 8 bases, with 14 bases sitting between them. The CDR3 runs to 14 residues. The germline V gene encodes CDR1 SGHRS and CDR2 YFSETQ. In DNA, the CDR3 is TGCGCCAGCAGCTTGGCCCTTACTCCCAAAGGCTACACCTTC. It yields the protein CASSLALTPKGYTF.

The rearrangement links TRBV5-1 to TRBJ1-2; 12 bases are shared with TRBD1. Germline V lookup: CDR1 SGHRS, CDR2 YFSETQ. CDR3 length equals 15 residues. The junction had 5 bases not matched to a gene; V was cut back by 4 bases and J by 4 bases. DNA of the CDR3: TGCGCCAGCAGCACGGGGACAGGGGGCGGCTATGGCTACACCTTC. Its translation: CASSTGTGGGYGYTF.

The sample holds one count of this clone. V usage is TRBV5-1 and J usage is TRBJ2-1, with 12 bases identical to TRBD2. V trimming: 4 bases; J trimming: 9 bases; junction bases outside the gene matches: 8. The CDR3 runs 15 residues. Germline assignment: CDR1 SGHRS and CDR2 YFSETQ. In nucleotides, the CDR3 is TGCGCCAGCAGCCCGCTAGCGGGAGGGCCAGGTGAGCAGTTCTTC. This gives the protein CASSPLAGGPGEQFF.

This chain joins TRBV18 and TRBJ1-4; 7 positions match TRBD1. This CDR3 contains 14 residues. The V and J ends lost 6 bases and 10 bases, in that order; junction bases with no gene match: 11. Germline CDR1 and CDR2: KGHSH and LQKENI. The CDR3 loop is CASSLNRGDGKLFF. In nucleotides, the CDR3 is TGTGCCAGCTCCCTGAACAGGGGTGACGGAAAACTGTTTTTT.

V is TRBV15 and J is TRBJ1-2; no clear D gene. The CDR3 totals 12 residues. The germline V gene encodes CDR1 LNHNV and CDR2 YYDKDF (reference sequence). Trimming removed 0 bases at V and 10 bases at J, with 9 bases between. Written as DNA, the CDR3 is TGTGCCACCAGCAGAGACTTGGGCGACTACACCTTC. It encodes CATSRDLGDYTF.

This chain joins TRBV14 and TRBJ2-7; D ambiguous. The V and J ends lost 0 bases and 5 bases respectively, with 11 bases between them. This CDR3 is built from 14 residues. The germline gives CDR1 SGHDN, CDR2 FVKESK. CDR3 sequence (DNA): TGTGCCAGCAGCCAAGATAGGCCGGGCAACGAGCAGTACTTC. Its protein is CASSQDRPGNEQYF.

The chain links TRBV28 to TRBJ1-3; no reliable D call. V lost 4 bases to trimming and J lost 0 bases, with 10 bases between them. The length of the CDR3 is 15 residues. CDR1 and CDR2 (germline): MDHEN, SYDVKM. The CDR3 sequence is CASSSTAYSGNTIYF. CDR3 nucleotides: TGTGCCAGCAGTTCGACGGCCTACTCTGGAAACACCATATATTTT.

The J gene is TRBJ1-6, the V gene TRBV2, with D hard to call. Trimming cost V 6 bases and J 0 bases, with 15 bases left between them. The CDR3 spans 17 residues. Germline CDR1 is SNHLY and CDR2 is FYNNEI. The CDR3 coding sequence is TGTGCCAGCAGACCGACACGGGGATACTCCTATAATTCACCCCTCCACTTT. This sequence encodes CASRPTRGYSYNSPLHF.

This clone appeared a few times. This chain connects TRBV19 to TRBJ1-1, with D perhaps matching TRBD1 (5 bases). This CDR3 spans 13 amino acids. Germline V gene lookup returns CDR1 LNHDA and CDR2 SQIVND (reference sequence). V gave up 3 bases and J gave up 2 bases, with 7 bases separating them. Written as DNA, the CDR3 is TGTGCCAGTAGTATGGGACGAAACACTGAAGCTTTCTTT. Translation: CASSMGRNTEAFF.

The CDR3, as DNA: TGTGCCAGCAGGGCGGCTAGCGGGGGACACACAGATACGCAGTATTTT. Translation gives CASRAASGGHTDTQYF. The chain couples TRBV14 to TRBJ2-3; 10 bases match TRBD2. Germline loops: CDR1 SGHDN, CDR2 FVKESK. The V gene end was trimmed by 6 bases and the J gene end by 2 bases; junction bases not matched to a gene: 8. The CDR3 has 16 residues.